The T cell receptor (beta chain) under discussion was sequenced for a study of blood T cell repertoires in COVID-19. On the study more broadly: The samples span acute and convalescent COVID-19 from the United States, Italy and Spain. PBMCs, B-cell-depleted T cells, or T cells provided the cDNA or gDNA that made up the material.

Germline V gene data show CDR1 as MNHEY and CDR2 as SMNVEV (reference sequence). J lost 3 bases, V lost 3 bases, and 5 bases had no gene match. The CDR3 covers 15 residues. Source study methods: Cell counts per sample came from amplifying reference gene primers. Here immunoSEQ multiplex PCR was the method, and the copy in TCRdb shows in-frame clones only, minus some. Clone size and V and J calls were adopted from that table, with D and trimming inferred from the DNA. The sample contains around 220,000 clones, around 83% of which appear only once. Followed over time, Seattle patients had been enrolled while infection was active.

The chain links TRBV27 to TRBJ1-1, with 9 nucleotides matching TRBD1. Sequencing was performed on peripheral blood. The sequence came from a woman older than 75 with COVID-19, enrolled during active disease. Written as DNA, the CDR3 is TGTGCCAGCAGTTTTACCGGGACAGGGTACACTGAAGCTTTCTTT. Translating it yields CASSFTGTGYTEAFF.